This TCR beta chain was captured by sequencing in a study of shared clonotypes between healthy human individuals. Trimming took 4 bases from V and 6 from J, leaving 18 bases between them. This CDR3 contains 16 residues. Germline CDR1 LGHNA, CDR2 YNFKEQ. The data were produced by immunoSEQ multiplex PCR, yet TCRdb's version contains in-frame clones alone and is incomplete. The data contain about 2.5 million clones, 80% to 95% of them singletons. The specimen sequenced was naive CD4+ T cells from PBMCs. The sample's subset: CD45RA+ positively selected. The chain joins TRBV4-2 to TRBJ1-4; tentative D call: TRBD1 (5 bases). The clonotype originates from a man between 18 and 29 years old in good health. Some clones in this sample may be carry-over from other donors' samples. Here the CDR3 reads CASSPQGGRVDEKLFF. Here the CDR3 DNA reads TGTGCCAGCAGCCCGCAAGGAGGCAGGGTCGATGAAAAACTGTTTTTT.